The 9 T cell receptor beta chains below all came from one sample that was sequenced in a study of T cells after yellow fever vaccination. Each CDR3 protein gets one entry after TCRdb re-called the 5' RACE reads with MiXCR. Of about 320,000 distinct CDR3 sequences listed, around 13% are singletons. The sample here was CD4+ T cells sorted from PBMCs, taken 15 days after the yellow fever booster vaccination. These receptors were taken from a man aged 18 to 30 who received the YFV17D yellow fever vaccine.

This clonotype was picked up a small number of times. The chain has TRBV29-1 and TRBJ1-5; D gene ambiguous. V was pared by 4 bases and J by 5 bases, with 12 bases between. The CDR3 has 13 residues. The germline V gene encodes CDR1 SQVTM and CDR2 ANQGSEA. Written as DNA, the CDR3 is TGCAGCGTTGCGCAGGTCGCGGATCAGCCCCAGCATTTT. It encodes CSVAQVADQPQHF.

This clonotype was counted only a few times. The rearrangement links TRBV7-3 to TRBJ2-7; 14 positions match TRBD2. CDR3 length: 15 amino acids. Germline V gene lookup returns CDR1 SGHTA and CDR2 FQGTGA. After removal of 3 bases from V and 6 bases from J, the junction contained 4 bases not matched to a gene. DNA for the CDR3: TGTGCCAGCAGCTTCGGACTAGCGGGGGGATCCGAGCAGTACTTC. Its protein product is CASSFGLAGGSEQYF.

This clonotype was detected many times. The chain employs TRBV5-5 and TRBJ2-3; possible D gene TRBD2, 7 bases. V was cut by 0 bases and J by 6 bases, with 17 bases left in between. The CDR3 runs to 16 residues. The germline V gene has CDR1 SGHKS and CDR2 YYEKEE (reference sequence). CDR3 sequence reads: CASSLAEGGHLDTQYF. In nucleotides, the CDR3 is TGTGCCAGCAGCTTGGCCGAGGGGGGGCATTTGGATACGCAGTATTTT.

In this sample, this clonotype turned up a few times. The CDR3 DNA reads as TGCAGCGCGGGGGGCCCGAACACCGGGGAGCTGTTTTTT. Protein: CSAGGPNTGELFF. The V gene is TRBV29-1, the J gene TRBJ2-2; possibly TRBD2 for D (7 bases). Trimming cost V 7 bases and J 0 bases, with 9 bases left between them. This CDR3 has 13 amino acids. From germline, CDR1 is SQVTM and CDR2 ANQGSEA.

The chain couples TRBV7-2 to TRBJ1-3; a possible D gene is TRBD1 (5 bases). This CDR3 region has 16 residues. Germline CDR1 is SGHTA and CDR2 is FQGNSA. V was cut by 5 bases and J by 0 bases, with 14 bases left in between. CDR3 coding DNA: TGTGCCAGCAGCCCTGGGACGGCGATCTCTGGAAACACCATATATTTT. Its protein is CASSPGTAISGNTIYF. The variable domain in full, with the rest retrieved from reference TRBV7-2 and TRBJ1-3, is GAGVSQSPSNKVTEKGKDVELRCDPISGHTALYWYRQSLGQGLEFLIYFQGNSAPDKSGLPSDRFSAERTGGSVSTLTIQRTQQEDSAVYLCASSPGTAISGNTIYFGEGSWLTVV.

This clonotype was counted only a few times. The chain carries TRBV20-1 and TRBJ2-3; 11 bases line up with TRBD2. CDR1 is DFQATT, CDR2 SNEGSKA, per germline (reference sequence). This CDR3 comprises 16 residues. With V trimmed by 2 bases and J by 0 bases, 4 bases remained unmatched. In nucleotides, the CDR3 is TGCAGTGCTAGAAAAGGGACTAGCGGAAGCACAGATACGCAGTATTTT. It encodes CSARKGTSGSTDTQYF.

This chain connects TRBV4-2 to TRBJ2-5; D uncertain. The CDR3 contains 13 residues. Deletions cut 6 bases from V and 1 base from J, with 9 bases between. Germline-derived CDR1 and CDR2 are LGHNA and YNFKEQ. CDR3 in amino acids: CASSPPLQETQYF. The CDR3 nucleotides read TGTGCCAGCAGTCCCCCTCTCCAAGAGACCCAGTACTTC.

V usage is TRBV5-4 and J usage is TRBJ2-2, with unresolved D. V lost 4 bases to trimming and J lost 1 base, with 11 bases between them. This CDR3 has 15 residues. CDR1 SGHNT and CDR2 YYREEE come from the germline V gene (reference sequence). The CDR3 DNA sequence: TGTGCCAGCAGCGGGGTCATGGGGAACACCGGGGAGCTGTTTTTT. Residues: CASSGVMGNTGELFF.

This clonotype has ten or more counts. The CDR3 loop is CSTSRGLLYGYTF. As DNA, the CDR3 is TGCAGTACCTCAAGGGGGCTCCTCTATGGCTACACCTTC. This rearrangement joins TRBV20-1 to TRBJ1-2; 7 positions agree with TRBD1. The CDR3 is 13 residues long. The germline gives CDR1 DFQATT, CDR2 SNEGSKA (reference sequence). V lost 8 bases, J lost 4 bases, and 10 bases stayed unmatched.